These T cell receptor beta chains were read from a single sample in a study of blood T cells in healthy people across ages. TCRdb re-called the 5' RACE reads through MiXCR, storing one row per CDR3 protein. Found here are about 780,000 distinct CDR3 sequences, around 24% of them singletons; the top ten hold approximately 2.9%. The same data also went into a second study, on T cells of mothers and their children.

The sequenced sample consisted of blood. These receptors were collected from a boy under 18 in good health. The CDR3 runs from the conserved cysteine through the conserved F or W. Each record gives: D gene, V gene, clone size, J gene, CDR3 protein, CDR3 DNA. The D gene is left open where the match is weak. Rows give clone size only sometimes, using once, few, many, or a class for an expanded clone.

TRBD2	TRBV28	few	TRBJ2-1	CASSRMGAGINEQFF	TGTGCCAGCAGTCGCATGGGAGCGGGGATCAATGAGCAGTTCTTC
NA	TRBV29-1	NA	TRBJ1-6	CSVEVSWSSYNSPLHF	TGCAGCGTTGAAGTATCGTGGAGCTCCTATAATTCACCCCTCCACTTT
TRBD1	TRBV7-9	NA	TRBJ1-4	CASSPGQGANEKLFF	TGTGCCAGCAGCCCGGGACAGGGGGCTAATGAAAAACTGTTTTTT
NA	TRBV6-5	few	TRBJ1-2	CASSYGGEGYGYTF	TGTGCCAGCAGTTACGGGGGGGAGGGCTATGGCTACACCTTC
NA	TRBV20-1	NA	TRBJ2-5	CSARDPSSAGETQYF	TGCAGTGCTAGAGATCCATCCTCCGCTGGGGAGACCCAGTACTTC
NA	TRBV29-1	NA	TRBJ2-3	CSAETRERDTQYF	TGCAGCGCCGAGACACGGGAGAGAGATACGCAGTATTTT
TRBD2	TRBV10-3	NA	TRBJ2-1	CAITTSGGKNEQFF	TGTGCCATCACCACTAGCGGTGGGAAGAATGAGCAGTTCTTC
NA	TRBV21-1	many	TRBJ2-1	CASRRGGSSYNEQFF	TGTGCCAGCAGGAGAGGGGGGAGCTCCTACAATGAGCAGTTCTTC
NA	TRBV7-8	NA	TRBJ2-7	CASSQEGGVTYEQYF	TGTGCCAGCAGCCAAGAGGGGGGAGTCACCTACGAGCAGTACTTC
TRBD2	TRBV28	few	TRBJ2-3	CASSLITAGTARDTQYF	TGTGCCAGCAGTTTAATAACAGCGGGGACCGCCCGAGATACGCAGTATTTT
TRBD1	TRBV7-6	few	TRBJ2-7	CASSSRQGYYEQYF	TGTGCCAGCAGCTCCCGACAGGGTTACTACGAGCAGTACTTC
NA	TRBV12-3/TRBV12-4	NA	TRBJ1-1	CASSFAGADTEAFF	TGTGCCAGCAGTTTCGCGGGGGCGGACACTGAAGCTTTCTTT
NA	TRBV29-1	NA	TRBJ2-7	CSVEGGRDSVLDEQYF	TGCAGCGTTGAAGGGGGCCGGGACTCTGTCTTGGACGAGCAGTACTTC
TRBD2	TRBV3-1	NA	TRBJ2-3	CASSQDWAGLGSADTQYF	TGTGCTAGCAGCCAAGACTGGGCGGGACTAGGATCCGCAGATACGCAGTATTTT
TRBD1	TRBV2	few	TRBJ1-5	CASRLTGDRNQPQHF	TGTGCCAGCAGGTTAACAGGGGATCGCAATCAGCCCCAGCATTTT
NA	TRBV12-3/TRBV12-4	NA	TRBJ1-1	CASSRQTPRGTEAFF	TGTGCCAGCAGTCGTCAAACCCCCCGGGGCACTGAAGCTTTCTTT
NA	TRBV5-1	few	TRBJ2-2	CASSLSTTNTGELFF	TGCGCCAGCAGCTTGAGTACAACGAACACCGGGGAGCTGTTTTTT
NA	TRBV7-9	NA	TRBJ2-5	CASSNFRTLQETQYF	TGTGCCAGCAGCAACTTCCGGACACTCCAAGAGACCCAGTACTTC
NA	TRBV7-9	many	TRBJ1-1	CASSPGTVNTEAFF	TGTGCCAGCAGCCCGGGGACGGTGAACACTGAAGCTTTCTTT
NA	TRBV11-2	few	TRBJ2-4	CASSLVGGHIQYF	TGTGCCAGCAGCTTAGTGGGCGGCCACATTCAGTACTTC
TRBD1	TRBV6-5	many	TRBJ2-5	CASSRTGQETQYF	TGTGCCAGCAGCCGGACAGGGCAAGAGACCCAGTACTTC
TRBD1	TRBV30	NA	TRBJ1-2	CAWSLQTGGHGYAF	TGTGCCTGGAGTCTTCAGACAGGGGGCCATGGCTACGCCTTC
NA	TRBV6-2/TRBV6-3	NA	TRBJ1-1	CASSYRATTTEAFF	TGTGCCAGCAGTTACAGGGCCACCACCACTGAAGCTTTCTTT
TRBD1	TRBV7-2	NA	TRBJ1-1	CASSWTGLNTEAFF	TGTGCCAGCAGCTGGACAGGGTTGAACACTGAAGCTTTCTTT
NA	TRBV7-9	few	TRBJ1-6	CASNHAGQANSPLHF	TGTGCCAGCAACCACGCGGGACAAGCGAATTCACCCCTCCACTTT
TRBD2	TRBV20-1	few	TRBJ2-5	CSAPGQAGGQETQYF	TGCAGTGCCCCCGGGCAAGCGGGGGGACAAGAGACCCAGTACTTC
NA	TRBV11-2	few	TRBJ1-2	CASSPLQGSGYTF	TGTGCCAGCAGCCCCCTCCAGGGCTCTGGCTACACCTTC
NA	TRBV5-5	few	TRBJ2-1	CASSLGVTGLYNEQFF	TGTGCCAGCAGCTTGGGAGTGACAGGCCTCTACAATGAGCAGTTCTTC
NA	TRBV2	NA	TRBJ2-5	CASSDPTAHDRLYQETQYF	TGTGCCAGCAGTGACCCAACAGCCCACGACAGGTTGTACCAAGAGACCCAGTACTTC
NA	TRBV20-1	NA	TRBJ1-4	CSAPVGLNEKLFF	TGCAGTGCTCCGGTGGGACTCAATGAAAAACTGTTTTTT
NA	TRBV20-1	NA	TRBJ1-1	CSASEVGRGVNTEAFF	TGCAGTGCTAGTGAGGTCGGGCGGGGGGTGAACACTGAAGCTTTCTTT
TRBD1	TRBV20-1	NA	TRBJ1-2	CSAREDRGFTF	TGCAGTGCTAGAGAGGACAGGGGTTTTACCTTC
TRBD1	TRBV5-1	NA	TRBJ2-6	CASSRTGDFSGANVLTF	TGCGCCAGCAGCCGGACAGGGGACTTCTCTGGGGCCAACGTCCTGACTTTC
NA	TRBV20-1	few	TRBJ2-3	CSALDYHLGTDTQYF	TGCAGTGCTCTAGACTACCACTTGGGCACAGATACGCAGTATTTT
TRBD1	TRBV10-3	few	TRBJ1-1	CAIRTGDTTEAFF	TGTGCCATCAGAACAGGGGACACCACTGAAGCTTTCTTT
NA	TRBV13	few	TRBJ2-1	CASSPGRREGFRNEQFF	TGTGCCAGCAGCCCCGGAAGGAGGGAAGGGTTTAGGAATGAGCAGTTCTTC
TRBD1	TRBV5-1	NA	TRBJ2-5	CASSFTGGQETQYF	TGCGCCAGCAGCTTCACAGGGGGACAAGAGACCCAGTACTTC
NA	TRBV12-3/TRBV12-4	NA	TRBJ2-2	CASSLPYEGRTGELFF	TGTGCCAGCAGTTTGCCCTATGAGGGCCGGACCGGGGAGCTGTTTTTT
NA	TRBV3-1	NA	TRBJ2-5	CASSHHGSLTETQYF	TGTGCCAGCAGCCATCATGGCTCCTTGACGGAGACCCAGTACTTC
NA	TRBV28	few	TRBJ1-3	CASSFMGQGDGNTIYF	TGTGCCAGCAGTTTTATGGGCCAGGGAGATGGAAACACCATATATTTT
NA	TRBV19	NA	TRBJ1-5	CASSISGRVGNQPQHF	TGTGCCAGTAGTATCTCTGGCAGGGTGGGGAATCAGCCCCAGCATTTT
NA	TRBV12-5	NA	TRBJ1-2	CASGHTTGRGYTF	TGTGCTAGTGGTCACACCACAGGGAGAGGCTACACCTTC
NA	TRBV12-3/TRBV12-4	NA	TRBJ1-3	CASKQDSGNTIYF	TGTGCCAGTAAACAGGACTCTGGAAACACCATATATTTT
NA	TRBV2	NA	TRBJ1-4	CASSERQVLEKLFF	TGTGCCAGCAGTGAACGGCAGGTCTTGGAAAAACTGTTTTTT
NA	TRBV29-1	once	TRBJ2-5	CSVDLFHRRPGRQETQYF	TGCAGCGTCGACCTGTTCCACCGCCGTCCAGGGCGCCAAGAGACCCAGTACTTC
TRBD2	TRBV20-1	NA	TRBJ2-3	CSAPGLSTDTQYF	TGCAGCGCACCGGGACTAAGCACAGATACGCAGTATTTT
NA	TRBV11-3	NA	TRBJ2-2	CASSPYLSYREGDTGELFF	TGTGCCAGCAGCCCGTACTTATCCTACAGGGAGGGTGACACCGGGGAGCTGTTTTTT
TRBD1	TRBV10-2	NA	TRBJ2-7	CASSEPRDRVYEQYF	TGCGCCAGCAGTGAGCCCCGGGACAGGGTCTACGAGCAGTACTTC
NA	TRBV7-9	few	TRBJ2-6	CASSRFGGGVTGANVLTF	TGTGCCAGCAGCCGCTTTGGTGGTGGGGTCACTGGGGCCAACGTCCTGACTTTC
TRBD2	TRBV28	NA	TRBJ2-5	CASSPLSGGFGETQYF	TGTGCCAGCAGTCCCCTGTCGGGGGGGTTTGGAGAGACCCAGTACTTC
NA	TRBV7-6	NA	TRBJ2-1	CASSLAPWGRISYNEQFF	TGTGCCAGCAGCTTAGCTCCCTGGGGTAGAATCTCCTACAATGAGCAGTTCTTC
NA	TRBV5-1	NA	TRBJ2-3	CASSLSDGDTQYF	TGCGCCAGCAGCCTCTCGGACGGAGATACGCAGTATTTT